These T cell receptor beta chains were read from a single sample in a study of blood T cell repertoires in COVID-19. Only in-frame clones appear in the TCRdb table, and some are missing; sequencing was by immunoSEQ multiplex PCR. Here the sample spans over 150,000 clones, almost 80% being singletons. The sample consisted of peripheral blood. The receptor source for this set is a woman between 65 and 79 years old with acute or convalescent COVID-19. CDR3s include the opening cysteine and the closing phenylalanine or tryptophan. The order of the fields is D gene, V gene, J gene, clone size, CDR3 protein, CDR3 DNA. A D gene is named only where the DNA matches it firmly. Size tells how often a clone was seen (once, few, many) or the class of an expanded clone, and some rows leave it out.

TRBD1,TRBV6-5,TRBJ2-7,once,CATSRDSTYEQYF,TGTGCCACCTCACGGGACAGCACCTACGAGCAGTACTTC
TRBD2,TRBV7-3,TRBJ2-1,-,CASSLTGPSGSGPYLANNEQFF,TGTGCCAGCAGCTTAACAGGTCCTAGCGGGAGTGGTCCCTACTTAGCGAACAATGAGCAGTTCTTC
-,TRBV5-1,TRBJ2-3,-,CASSLEGDSSTDTQYF,TGCGCCAGCAGCTTGGAGGGGGATTCTAGCACAGATACGCAGTATTTT
-,TRBV2,TRBJ2-1,-,CASSAYNEQFF,TGTGCCAGCAGCGCGTACAATGAGCAGTTCTTC
TRBD1,TRBV2,TRBJ2-5,-,CACRQGAWETQYF,TGTGCCTGTCGACAGGGGGCTTGGGAGACCCAGTACTTC
TRBD2,TRBV5-5,TRBJ2-1,-,CASSPTSGNTYNEQFF,TGTGCCAGCAGCCCTACTAGCGGGAATACCTACAATGAGCAGTTCTTC
TRBD2,TRBV5-4,TRBJ2-3,-,CASRSGDSTDTQYF,TGTGCCAGCAGAAGCGGGGATAGCACAGATACGCAGTATTTT
-,TRBV6-6,TRBJ2-7,-,CASGSPSYEQYF,TGTGCCAGCGGCTCGCCCTCCTACGAGCAGTACTTC
-,TRBV9,TRBJ2-1,once,CASSLSALPYNEQFF,TGTGCCAGCAGCCTGAGCGCACTACCTTACAATGAGCAGTTCTTC
TRBD2,TRBV5-1,TRBJ2-5,-,CASSFGLAGQETQYF,TGCGCCAGCAGCTTCGGGCTAGCGGGCCAAGAGACCCAGTACTTC
-,TRBV7-2,TRBJ1-2,-,CASREQVHYTF,TGTGCCAGCAGGGAACAGGTCCACTACACCTTC
-,TRBV5-1,TRBJ1-6,-,CASSLGSGVFSYNSPLHF,TGCGCCAGCAGCTTGGGTTCAGGGGTTTTCTCCTATAATTCACCCCTCCACTTT
TRBD2,TRBV5-1,TRBJ2-1,-,CASSRSTGLAEEQFF,TGCGCCAGCAGCCGAAGCACCGGACTAGCTGAGGAGCAGTTCTTC
TRBD1,TRBV19,TRBJ2-2,-,CASSITGTGGWGELFF,TGTGCCAGTAGTATTACCGGGACAGGGGGCTGGGGGGAGCTGTTTTTT
-,TRBV5-1,TRBJ2-7,-,CASSTSDKFGEQYF,TGCGCCAGCAGCACTTCGGACAAATTTGGAGAGCAGTACTTC
TRBD2,TRBV6-7,TRBJ2-3,-,CASSFLAGVDTQYF,TGTGCCAGCAGTTTTCTAGCGGGGGTGGATACGCAGTATTTT
-,TRBV18,TRBJ2-7,few,CASSPRSGAPYEQYF,TGTGCCAGCTCACCACGATCTGGGGCACCCTACGAGCAGTACTTC